Following are 12 T cell receptor beta chains from one sample sequenced in a study of Ad26.COV2.S vaccination and SARS-CoV-2 variants. Treatment meaning: roughly 19 received Ad26.COV2.S at low or high dose, single or two shots; several received placebo; per-sample allocation not given. On day 63 after the first injection, vaccine and placebo recipients gave samples. Some clones are missing from TCRdb's copy, which holds only in-frame ones; the method was immunoSEQ multiplex PCR. The data contain roughly 350,000 clones, 86% of them singletons. The sequencing used peripheral blood, collected in a trial of Ad26.COV2.S vaccine versus placebo. The receptors were gathered from a person between 18 and 59 years old who received the Ad26.COV2.S COVID-19 vaccine or a placebo.

The chain carries TRBV7-9 and TRBJ2-3; D uncertain. Trimming pared 1 base from V and 1 base from J, leaving 12 bases between. The germline V gene has CDR1 SEHNR and CDR2 FQNEAQ (reference sequence). The CDR3 extends over 16 amino acids. The CDR3 DNA reads as TGTGCCAGCAGCTTAGTTACCGGGCAGGGCACAGATACGCAGTATTTT. This gives the protein CASSLVTGQGTDTQYF.

This clone was seen repeatedly, ten times or more. J is TRBJ2-7 and V is TRBV13, with D perhaps assigned TRBD1 or TRBD2 (5 bases each). Germline values: CDR1 PRHDT, CDR2 FYEKMQ (reference sequence). The CDR3 sequence is 15 residues long. Trimming stripped 5 bases from V and 0 bases from J, with 14 bases between. CDR3: CASSPGTPNSYEQYF. CDR3 DNA: TGTGCCAGCAGCCCGGGGACGCCTAACTCCTACGAGCAGTACTTC.

V gene TRBV4-2 combines with J gene TRBJ2-2; perhaps TRBD2 as D (6 bases). The CDR3 extends over 15 amino acids. Germline CDR1 and CDR2: LGHNA and YNFKEQ. Trimming removed 0 bases at V and 6 bases at J, with 11 bases between. CDR3 DNA: TGTGCCAGCAGCCAAGAGGGCGGGGTGGCCGGGGAGCTGTTTTTT. It yields the protein CASSQEGGVAGELFF.

This clone was seen only once. V and J are TRBV7-8 and TRBJ2-5, with 7 bases identical to TRBD1. In germline, CDR1 is SGHVS, CDR2 FQNEAQ. V trimming: 4 bases; J trimming: 14 bases; junction bases outside the gene matches: 10. The length of the CDR3 is 12 residues. The CDR3 region is CASSYSGTDKYF. In nucleotides, the CDR3 is TGTGCCAGCAGCTACTCCGGGACAGATAAATACTTC.

This clone was seen just once. The CDR3: CASSDRRAGIVYEQYF. The CDR3 nucleotides read TGTGCCAGCTCTGACCGACGAGCGGGGATCGTCTACGAGCAGTACTTC. The chain couples TRBV18 to TRBJ2-7; 7 nucleotides line up with TRBD2. This CDR3 has 16 amino acids. The trim removed 6 bases at V and 3 bases at J, leaving 14 bases unmatched. From germline, CDR1 is KGHSH and CDR2 LQKENI.

The chain is built from TRBV7-2 and TRBJ1-2; TRBD1 is a possible D gene (6 bases). CDR1 is SGHTA, CDR2 FQGNSA, per germline. Trimming took off 4 bases at V and 5 bases at J, with 14 bases between the two ends. The CDR3 extends over 14 amino acids. DNA of the CDR3: TGTGCCAGCAGCTCTAGCGGGGGGCTATATGGCTACACCTTC. This encodes CASSSSGGLYGYTF.

This clone was observed a handful of times. The J gene is TRBJ1-6, the V gene TRBV5-1, with TRBD1 as a possible D gene (5 bases). The germline gives CDR1 SGHRS, CDR2 YFSETQ. Trimming took 0 bases from V and 1 from J, leaving 11 bases between them. The CDR3 contains 17 residues. The CDR3: CASSLANGASYNSPLHF. CDR3 bases: TGCGCCAGCAGCTTGGCGAATGGGGCATCCTATAATTCACCCCTCCACTTT.

The chain uses TRBV4-2 and TRBJ2-6; D uncertain. The germline CDR1 and CDR2 sequences are LGHNA and YNFKEQ. V lost 1 base and J 2 bases, leaving 6 bases between the germline ends. The CDR3 loop spans 15 amino acids. This CDR3 is CASSQGATGANVLTF. The CDR3 nucleotides are TGTGCCAGCAGCCAAGGAGCTACTGGGGCCAACGTCCTGACTTTC.

The chain is built from TRBV7-8 and TRBJ2-1; 7 bases map to TRBD1. The V gene end was trimmed by 2 bases and the J gene end by 0 bases; junction bases not matched to a gene: 4. Germline CDR1 is SGHVS and CDR2 is FQNEAQ. CDR3 length equals 16 residues. The CDR3 region is CASSLRTGSSYNEQFF. The CDR3 DNA follows: TGTGCCAGCAGCTTACGGACAGGTAGCTCCTACAATGAGCAGTTCTTC.

The chain carries TRBV7-2 and TRBJ2-3; 7 bases map to TRBD2. The CDR3 spans 14 residues. The V segment lost 4 bases and the J segment 11 bases; nucleotides outside the gene matches: 12. The V gene's germline CDR1 is SGHTA and CDR2 FQGNSA. In DNA, the CDR3 is TGTGCCAGCAGCTCCGCCCCAAGTGCGGGGGTGCAGTATTTT. Its protein product is CASSSAPSAGVQYF.

V gene TRBV9 combines with J gene TRBJ2-1; 10 bases map to TRBD2. Losses at the gene ends were 3 bases for V and 1 base for J; bases not matched to a gene: 1. This CDR3 region has 15 residues. Germline V lookup: CDR1 SGDLS, CDR2 YYNGEE. The CDR3 here is CASSELAGSYNEQFF. CDR3 nucleotide sequence: TGTGCCAGCAGCGAACTAGCGGGATCCTACAATGAGCAGTTCTTC.

CDR3 sequence reads: CASSLRTWEKLFF. DNA of the CDR3: TGTGCCAGCAGCTTAAGGACATGGGAAAAACTGTTTTTT. The chain employs TRBV7-2 and TRBJ1-4; D might be TRBD1 (5 bases). Germline V gene data show CDR1 as SGHTA and CDR2 as FQGNSA. The CDR3 is made up of 13 amino acids. V was shortened by 2 bases and J by 8 bases, with 9 bases between the two germline ends.